Given below is one T cell receptor beta chain in context. It may be a read error: a sequence one base away is much more abundant. This CDR3 contains 14 residues. Germline V gene sequence: CDR1 SGHRS, CDR2 YFSETQ. Between the trimmed V and J ends, which lost 0 bases and 4 bases, there was a span of 10 bases. Time point in this sample: newly diagnosed GD, antithyroid drugs for less than 3 months. From PBMCs, RNA was extracted and then used to make the TCR library. Investigators prepared the TCR beta libraries by applying iRepertoire HTBI primers and Arm-PCR of CDR3 regions. Via MiXCR, TCRdb re-called the multiplex PCR reads, giving one row per CDR3 protein. The sample contains hundreds of thousands of distinct CDR3 sequences, 16% of which appear only once. This sample was included in a study of regulatory T cells in long-lasting Graves disease. These data were also reused for a study on T cells in Graves' hyperthyroidism and ophthalmopathy.

The V gene is TRBV5-1, the J gene TRBJ1-2; D is possibly TRBD1 (6 bases). The specimen was peripheral blood mononuclear cells (PBMCs), collected at new diagnosis, from a patient treated with antithyroid drugs. The receptor comes from a young man with Graves disease. The CDR3 DNA follows: TGCGCCAGCAGCTTGGGGGACAAGCCCTATGGCTACACCTTC. It codes for CASSLGDKPYGYTF.